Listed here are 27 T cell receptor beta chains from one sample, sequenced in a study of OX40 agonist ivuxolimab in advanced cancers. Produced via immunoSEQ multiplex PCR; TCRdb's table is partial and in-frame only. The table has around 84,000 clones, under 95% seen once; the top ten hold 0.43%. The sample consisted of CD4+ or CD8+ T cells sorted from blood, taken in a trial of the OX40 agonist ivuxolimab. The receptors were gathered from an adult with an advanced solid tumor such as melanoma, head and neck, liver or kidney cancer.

CDR3 region: CASSALLAGGQNTGELFF. The CDR3 DNA follows: TGTGCCAGCAGTGCCCTTCTAGCGGGGGGTCAGAACACCGGGGAGCTGTTTTTT. The rearrangement links TRBV7-2 to TRBJ2-2; 11 positions agree with TRBD2. Losses at the gene ends were 6 bases for V and 1 base for J; bases not matched to a gene: 10. The CDR3 is made up of 18 amino acids. Per the germline V gene, CDR1 is SGHTA and CDR2 is FQGNSA.

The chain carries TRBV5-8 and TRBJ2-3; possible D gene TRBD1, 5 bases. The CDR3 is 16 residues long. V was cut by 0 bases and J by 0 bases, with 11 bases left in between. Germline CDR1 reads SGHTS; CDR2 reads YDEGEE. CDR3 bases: TGTGCCAGCAGCTTGGAAACAGGTTATAGCACAGATACGCAGTATTTT. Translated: CASSLETGYSTDTQYF.

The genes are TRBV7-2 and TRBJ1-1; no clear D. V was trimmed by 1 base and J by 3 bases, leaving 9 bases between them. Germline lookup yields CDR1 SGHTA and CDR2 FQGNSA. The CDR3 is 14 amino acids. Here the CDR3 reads CASSLVAEDTEAFF. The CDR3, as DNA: TGTGCCAGCAGCTTAGTAGCCGAGGACACTGAAGCTTTCTTT.

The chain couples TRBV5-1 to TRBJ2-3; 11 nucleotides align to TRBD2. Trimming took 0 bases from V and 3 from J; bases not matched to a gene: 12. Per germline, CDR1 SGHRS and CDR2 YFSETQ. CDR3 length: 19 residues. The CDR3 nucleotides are TGCGCCAGCAGCTTGGCCGGCAGGGGAGCTAGCGGGAGGACAGATACGCAGTATTTT. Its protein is CASSLAGRGASGRTDTQYF.

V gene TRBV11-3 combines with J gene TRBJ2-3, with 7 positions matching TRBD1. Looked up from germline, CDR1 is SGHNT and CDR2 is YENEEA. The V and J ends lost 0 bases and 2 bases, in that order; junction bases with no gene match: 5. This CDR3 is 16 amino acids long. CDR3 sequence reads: CASSLDGGTDTDTQYF. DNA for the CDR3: TGTGCCAGCAGCTTAGATGGTGGGACAGACACAGATACGCAGTATTTT.

Here the CDR3 DNA reads TGTGCCAGCAGCTCCGGGACAGATAATTCACCCCTCCACTTT. Amino acids: CASSSGTDNSPLHF. V gene TRBV7-9 combines with J gene TRBJ1-6; 7 bases fit TRBD1. The CDR3 has 14 residues. Germline V gene lookup returns CDR1 SEHNR and CDR2 FQNEAQ (reference sequence). V shed 4 bases, J shed 5 bases, and the junction held 2 bases outside the gene matches.

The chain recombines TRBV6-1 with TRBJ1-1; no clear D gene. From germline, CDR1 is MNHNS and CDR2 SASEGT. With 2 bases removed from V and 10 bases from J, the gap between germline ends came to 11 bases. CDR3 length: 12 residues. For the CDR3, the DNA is TGTGCCAGCAGTGAATTTGGAGAGGTAGCTTTCTTT. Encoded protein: CASSEFGEVAFF.

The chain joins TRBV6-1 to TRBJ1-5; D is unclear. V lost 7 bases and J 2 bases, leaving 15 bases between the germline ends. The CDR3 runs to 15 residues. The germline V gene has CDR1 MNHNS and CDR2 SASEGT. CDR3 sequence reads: CASTTPLGGNQPQHF. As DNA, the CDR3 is TGTGCCAGCACTACCCCTCTTGGGGGCAATCAGCCCCAGCATTTT.

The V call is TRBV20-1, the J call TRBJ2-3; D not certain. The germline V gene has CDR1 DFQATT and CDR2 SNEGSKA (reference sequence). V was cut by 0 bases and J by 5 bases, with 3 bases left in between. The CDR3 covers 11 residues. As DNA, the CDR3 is TGCAGTGCTAGAGATAGAGATACGCAGTATTTT. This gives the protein CSARDRDTQYF.

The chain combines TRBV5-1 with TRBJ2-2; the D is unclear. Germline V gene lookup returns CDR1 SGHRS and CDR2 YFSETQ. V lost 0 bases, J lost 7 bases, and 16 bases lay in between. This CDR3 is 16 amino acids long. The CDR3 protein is CASSLDSHGRNGELFF. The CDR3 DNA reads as TGCGCCAGCAGCTTGGACTCCCATGGTAGGAACGGGGAGCTGTTTTTT.

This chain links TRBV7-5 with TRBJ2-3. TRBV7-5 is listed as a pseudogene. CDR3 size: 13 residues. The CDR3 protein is CVRTMTFTDTQYF. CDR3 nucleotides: TGTGTCAGAACAATGACGTTCACAGATACGCAGTATTTT.

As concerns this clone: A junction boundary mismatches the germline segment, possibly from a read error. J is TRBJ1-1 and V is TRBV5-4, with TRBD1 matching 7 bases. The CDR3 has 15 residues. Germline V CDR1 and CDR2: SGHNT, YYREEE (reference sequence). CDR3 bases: TGTGCCAGCAGCCCAGACAGGGCTATGAAAACTGAAGCTTTCTTT. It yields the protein CASSPDRAMKTEAFF.

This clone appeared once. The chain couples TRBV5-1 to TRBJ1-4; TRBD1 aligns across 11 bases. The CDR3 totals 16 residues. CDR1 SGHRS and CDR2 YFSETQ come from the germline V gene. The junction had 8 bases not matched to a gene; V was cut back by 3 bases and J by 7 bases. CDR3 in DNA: TGCGCCAGCAGCTGGGGGACAGGGGGTCTTATTGAAAAACTGTTTTTT. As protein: CASSWGTGGLIEKLFF.

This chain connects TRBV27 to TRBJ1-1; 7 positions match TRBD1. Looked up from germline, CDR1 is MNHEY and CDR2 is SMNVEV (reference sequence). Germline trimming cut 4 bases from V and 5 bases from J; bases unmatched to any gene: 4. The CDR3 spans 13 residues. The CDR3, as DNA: TGTGCCAGCAGTTCGAACAGGGGTACTGAAGCTTTCTTT. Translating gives CASSSNRGTEAFF.

CDR3 amino acids: CAWSRTQGGTETQYF. For the CDR3, the DNA is TGTGCCTGGAGTAGGACCCAGGGCGGAACGGAGACCCAGTACTTC. The rearrangement uses TRBV30 and TRBJ2-5, with a weak D call TRBD1 (5 bases). Trimming took 2 bases from V and 5 from J, leaving 18 bases between them. The germline V gene encodes CDR1 GTSNPN and CDR2 SVGIG (reference sequence). This CDR3 region has 15 residues.

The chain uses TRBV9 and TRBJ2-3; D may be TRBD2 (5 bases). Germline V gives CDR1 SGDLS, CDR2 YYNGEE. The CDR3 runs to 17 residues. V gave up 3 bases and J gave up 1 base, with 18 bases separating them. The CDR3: CASSAIPGIGGTDTQYF. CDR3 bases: TGTGCCAGCAGCGCCATCCCCGGGATCGGGGGCACAGATACGCAGTATTTT.

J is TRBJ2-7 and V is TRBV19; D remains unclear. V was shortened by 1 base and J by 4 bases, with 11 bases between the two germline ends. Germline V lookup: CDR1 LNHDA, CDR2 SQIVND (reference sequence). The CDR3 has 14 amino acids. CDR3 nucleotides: TGTGCCAGTAGTATAGTGGCGGATGGGTACGAGCAGTACTTC. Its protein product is CASSIVADGYEQYF.

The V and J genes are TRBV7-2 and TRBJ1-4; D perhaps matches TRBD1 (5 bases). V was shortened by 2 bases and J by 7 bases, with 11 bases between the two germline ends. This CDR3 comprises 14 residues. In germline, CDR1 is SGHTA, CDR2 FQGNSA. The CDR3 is CASSLRGGFEKLFF. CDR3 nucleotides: TGTGCCAGCAGCTTACGGGGGGGTTTTGAAAAACTGTTTTTT.

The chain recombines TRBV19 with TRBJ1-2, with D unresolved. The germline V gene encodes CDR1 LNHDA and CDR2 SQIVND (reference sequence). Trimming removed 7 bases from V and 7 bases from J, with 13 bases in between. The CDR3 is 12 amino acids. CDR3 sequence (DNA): TGTGCCAGTACCGGCGAGCAGCGTGGCTACACCTTC. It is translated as CASTGEQRGYTF.

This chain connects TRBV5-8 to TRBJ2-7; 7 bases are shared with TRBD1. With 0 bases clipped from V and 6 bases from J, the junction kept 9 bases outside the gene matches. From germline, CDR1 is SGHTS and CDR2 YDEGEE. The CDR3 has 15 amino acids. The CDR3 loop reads CASSLVGAGGFEQYF. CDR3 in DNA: TGTGCCAGCAGCTTGGTCGGGGCAGGGGGTTTCGAGCAGTACTTC. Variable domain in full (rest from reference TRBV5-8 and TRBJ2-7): EAGVTQSPTHLIKTRGQQATLRCSPISGHTSVYWYQQALGLGLQFLLWYDEGEERNRGNFPPRFSGRQFPNYSSELNVNALELEDSALYLCASSLVGAGGFEQYFGPGTRLTVT.

The CDR3 loop is CASSLEAGDTGELFF. The CDR3 DNA reads TGCGCCAGCAGCTTGGAAGCGGGGGACACCGGGGAGCTGTTTTTT. V is TRBV5-1 and J is TRBJ2-2, with TRBD2 matching 8 bases. This CDR3 comprises 15 residues. The V segment lost 0 bases and the J segment 3 bases; nucleotides outside the gene matches: 1. From germline, CDR1 is SGHRS and CDR2 YFSETQ.

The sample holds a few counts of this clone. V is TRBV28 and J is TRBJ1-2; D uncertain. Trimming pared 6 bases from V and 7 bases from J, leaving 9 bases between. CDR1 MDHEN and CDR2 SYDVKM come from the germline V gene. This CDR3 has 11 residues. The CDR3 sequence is CASRLGFGYTF. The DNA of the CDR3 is TGTGCCAGCAGACTGGGGTTTGGCTACACCTTC.

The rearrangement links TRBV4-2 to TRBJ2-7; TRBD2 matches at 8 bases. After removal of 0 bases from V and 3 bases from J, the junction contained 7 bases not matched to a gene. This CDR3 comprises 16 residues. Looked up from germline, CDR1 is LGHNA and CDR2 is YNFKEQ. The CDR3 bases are TGTGCCAGCAGCCAAGAAATGGGGGCGGGGGGCTACGAGCAGTACTTC. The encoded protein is CASSQEMGAGGYEQYF.

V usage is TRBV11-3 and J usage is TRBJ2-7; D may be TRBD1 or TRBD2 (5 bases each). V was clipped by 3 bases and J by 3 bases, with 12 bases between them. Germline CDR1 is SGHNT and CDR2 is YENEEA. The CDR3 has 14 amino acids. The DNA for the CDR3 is TGTGCCAGCAGCTTTGGGGACCACCACTACGAGCAGTACTTC. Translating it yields CASSFGDHHYEQYF. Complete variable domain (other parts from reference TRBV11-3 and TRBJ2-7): EAGVVQSPRYKIIEKKQPVAFWCNPISGHNTLYWYLQNLGQGPELLIRYENEEAVDDSQLPKDRFSAERLKGVDSTLKIQPAELGDSAVYLCASSFGDHHYEQYFGPGTRLTVT.

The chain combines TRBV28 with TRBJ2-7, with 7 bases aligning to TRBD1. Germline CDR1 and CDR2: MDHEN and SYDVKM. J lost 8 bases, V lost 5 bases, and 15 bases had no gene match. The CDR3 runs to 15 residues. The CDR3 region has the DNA TGTGCCAGCAGTGCTGAGACAGGGCCAACCTCTCAGCAGTACTTC. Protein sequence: CASSAETGPTSQQYF.

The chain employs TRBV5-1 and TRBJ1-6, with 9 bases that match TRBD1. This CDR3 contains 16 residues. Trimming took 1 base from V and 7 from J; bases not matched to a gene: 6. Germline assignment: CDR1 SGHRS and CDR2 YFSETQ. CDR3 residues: CASSLWGDRVNSPLHF. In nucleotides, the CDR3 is TGCGCCAGCAGCTTGTGGGGGGACAGGGTGAATTCACCCCTCCACTTT.

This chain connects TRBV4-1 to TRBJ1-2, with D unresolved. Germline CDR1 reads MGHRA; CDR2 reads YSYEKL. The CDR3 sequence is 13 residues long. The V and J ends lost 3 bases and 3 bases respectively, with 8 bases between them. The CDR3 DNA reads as TGCGCCAGCAGCCACTCCGGGCACTATGGCTACACCTTC. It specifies CASSHSGHYGYTF.